A single count supports the clone carrying this T cell receptor beta chain. Its antigen remains unknown. This sample was taken from a study of CD8 T cells in Susac syndrome. Study-wide points: Only a relatively small number of individuals were included in the TCR sequencing and HLA analysis.

Random hexamers were used to reverse transcribe an amount of roughly 0.45 to 1 ug RNA. TCR beta CDR3 was amplified by immunoSEQ multiplex PCR. This amplification extended across 54 Vbeta and 13 Jbeta segments. TCRdb fed the immunoSEQ multiplex PCR reads into MiXCR, producing one record per CDR3 protein. The sample has tens of thousands of distinct CDR3 sequences, 93% seen once; the top ten hold approximately 0.49%. The CDR3 length is 14 residues. The V gene's germline CDR1 is SGHRS and CDR2 YFSETQ. V was pared by 5 bases and J by 8 bases, with 9 bases of the junction left unmatched. CD8+ and CD4+ T cells from blood underwent TCR beta sequencing. Stable or active relapsing-remitting multiple sclerosis, untreated and meeting revised McDonald criteria, defined the controls.

The rearrangement links TRBV5-1 to TRBJ2-1, with 8 bases fitting TRBD1. The sequence was obtained from a human donor with multiple sclerosis. The sequencing input was CD8+ T cells from PBMCs. CDR3 nucleotides: TGCGCCAGCAGGTCTGACAGGGGTGGTCATGAGCAGTTCTTC. Amino acids: CASRSDRGGHEQFF.